These T cell receptor beta chains were read from a single sample in a study of T-cell reconstitution after alpha-beta-depleted transplantation in children. Using its own MiXCR run on the PCR reads, TCRdb lists one record per CDR3 protein. The sample yields hundreds of thousands of distinct CDR3 sequences, about 30% seen once. The sequenced sample was PBMCs from the stem cell graft donor, obtained from the stem cell graft. These receptors were taken from a human donor who donated a stem cell graft to a child with aplastic anemia. Both conserved end residues are part of each CDR3. D genes are given only for firm matches. Only part of the rows carry a size: once, few, many, or a class if the clone is expanded.

CDR3nt: TGTGCCAGCAGTCCGCGGTCCAAGGGTACGCAGTATTTT; CDR3aa: CASSPRSKGTQYF; abundance: NA; d_gene: NA; j_gene: TRBJ2-3; v_gene: TRBV12-3/TRBV12-4
CDR3nt: TGTGCCAGCAGCCAAAGCCCAGGGGAGGGGGATACGCAGTATTTT; CDR3aa: CASSQSPGEGDTQYF; abundance: NA; d_gene: NA; j_gene: TRBJ2-3; v_gene: TRBV4-2
CDR3nt: TGTGCCAGCCAGTCTGCAGACAAGCCCCAGCATTTT; CDR3aa: CASQSADKPQHF; abundance: NA; d_gene: NA; j_gene: TRBJ1-5; v_gene: TRBV25-1
CDR3nt: TGTGCCAGCAGCTTGTTTGGGACAGAAAATTACGAGCAGTACTTC; CDR3aa: CASSLFGTENYEQYF; abundance: NA; d_gene: TRBD1; j_gene: TRBJ2-7; v_gene: TRBV5-5
CDR3nt: TGTGCCACCCGGGATGGGGGGCAGCAGAACACTGAAGCTTTCTTT; CDR3aa: CATRDGGQQNTEAFF; abundance: many; d_gene: NA; j_gene: TRBJ1-1; v_gene: TRBV24-1
CDR3nt: TGCGCCAGCAGCCTCGACAGATCCTACCAACCCCTCCACTTT; CDR3aa: CASSLDRSYQPLHF; abundance: NA; d_gene: NA; j_gene: TRBJ1-6; v_gene: TRBV5-1
CDR3nt: TGCGCCAGCAGCCAAGATTACGGGAGTCCGACAGATACGCAGTATTTT; CDR3aa: CASSQDYGSPTDTQYF; abundance: few; d_gene: NA; j_gene: TRBJ2-3; v_gene: TRBV4-3
CDR3nt: TGTGCCAGTAGTCTGGGACTAGCGGGAATGGGCACCGGGGAGCTGTTTTTT; CDR3aa: CASSLGLAGMGTGELFF; abundance: NA; d_gene: TRBD2; j_gene: TRBJ2-2; v_gene: TRBV19
CDR3nt: TGCGCCAGCAACGTCCCAGGGGAAGAGACCCAGTACTTC; CDR3aa: CASNVPGEETQYF; abundance: NA; d_gene: NA; j_gene: TRBJ2-5; v_gene: TRBV5-1
CDR3nt: TGCAGTGCTCGAAAAAATACTGATAGCAATCAGCCCCAGCATTTT; CDR3aa: CSARKNTDSNQPQHF; abundance: few; d_gene: NA; j_gene: TRBJ1-5; v_gene: TRBV20-1
CDR3nt: TGCGCCAGCAGCTCAACCGGGACAGGGGTCGCTGAAGCTTTCTTT; CDR3aa: CASSSTGTGVAEAFF; abundance: NA; d_gene: TRBD1; j_gene: TRBJ1-1; v_gene: TRBV5-1
CDR3nt: TGTGCCAGCAGCCCGCCTGGGCGGGAGACCCAGTACTTC; CDR3aa: CASSPPGRETQYF; abundance: NA; d_gene: NA; j_gene: TRBJ2-5; v_gene: TRBV5-4
CDR3nt: TGTGCCAGTAGGCCACAGGGGGCTAACTATGGCTACACCTTC; CDR3aa: CASRPQGANYGYTF; abundance: few; d_gene: TRBD1; j_gene: TRBJ1-2; v_gene: TRBV19
CDR3nt: TGTGCCAGCAGCTTATCGGGACAGGTCAACACTGAAGCTTTCTTT; CDR3aa: CASSLSGQVNTEAFF; abundance: few; d_gene: TRBD1; j_gene: TRBJ1-1; v_gene: TRBV7-2
CDR3nt: TGCAGCGTTCCGGACAGGGTCAGCACCGGGGAGCTGTTTTTT; CDR3aa: CSVPDRVSTGELFF; abundance: NA; d_gene: TRBD1; j_gene: TRBJ2-2; v_gene: TRBV29-1
CDR3nt: TGTGCCAGCAGCCTAGATCACGGGAACTCCTACAATGAGCAGTTCTTC; CDR3aa: CASSLDHGNSYNEQFF; abundance: NA; d_gene: NA; j_gene: TRBJ2-1; v_gene: TRBV3-1
CDR3nt: TGCAGTGCTCCCGGGACTAGCTATGCAGATACGCAGTATTTT; CDR3aa: CSAPGTSYADTQYF; abundance: NA; d_gene: TRBD2; j_gene: TRBJ2-3; v_gene: TRBV20-1